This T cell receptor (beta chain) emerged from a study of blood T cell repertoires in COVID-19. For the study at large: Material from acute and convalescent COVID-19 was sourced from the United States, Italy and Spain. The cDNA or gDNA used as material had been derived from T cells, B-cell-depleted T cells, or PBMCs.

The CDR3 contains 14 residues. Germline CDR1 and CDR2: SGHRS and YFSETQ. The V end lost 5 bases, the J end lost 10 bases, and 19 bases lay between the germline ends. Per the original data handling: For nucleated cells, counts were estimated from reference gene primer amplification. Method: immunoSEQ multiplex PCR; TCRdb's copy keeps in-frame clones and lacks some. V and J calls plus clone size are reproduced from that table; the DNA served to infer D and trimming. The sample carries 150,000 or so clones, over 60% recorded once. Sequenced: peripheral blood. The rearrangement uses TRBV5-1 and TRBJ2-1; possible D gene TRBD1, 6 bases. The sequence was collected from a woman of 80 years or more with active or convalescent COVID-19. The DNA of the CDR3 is TGCGCCAGCAGAGAACAGGGTGCCGGCGGAGAGCAGTTCTTC. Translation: CASREQGAGGEQFF.